The rows below give T cell receptor beta chains drawn from one sample of a study of metastatic and nonmetastatic thyroid tumors. TCRdb re-called clones from the PCR reads using MiXCR. The repertoire holds approximately 86,000 clones, with about 12% as singletons. Sequenced sample: tumor tissue. The source of these receptors is a female donor with papillary thyroid cancer or a benign thyroid nodule (not recorded which). Some clones in this sample may be carry-over from other donors' samples. The CDR3 runs from the conserved cysteine through the conserved F or W. A D gene is named only where the DNA matches it firmly. Clone size is given for some rows only: seen once, a few or many times, or a class if the clone is expanded.

clone size	V gene	D gene	J gene	CDR3 protein	CDR3 DNA
many	TRBV11-3	.	TRBJ2-3	CASSFGADTQYF	TGTGCCAGCAGCTTTGGCGCAGATACGCAGTATTTT
few	TRBV28	.	TRBJ2-7	CASSLAGTEEQYF	TGTGCCAGCAGCCTAGCAGGGACGGAAGAGCAGTACTTC
.	TRBV11-2	.	TRBJ2-7	CASSLCGEYEQYF	TGCGCCAGCAGCTTATGCGGAGAATACGAGCAGTACTTC
many	TRBV6-5	TRBD2	TRBJ2-7	CASSYATSGNYEQYF	TGTGCCAGCAGTTACGCGACTAGCGGGAACTACGAGCAGTACTTC
.	TRBV5-1	TRBD2	TRBJ2-1	CASSPGLAGGVVNEQFF	TGCGCCAGCAGCCCGGGACTAGCGGGAGGGGTTGTCAATGAGCAGTTCTTC
many	TRBV9	TRBD2	TRBJ2-1	CASSVAPSGNGDEQFF	TGTGCCAGCAGCGTAGCTCCTAGCGGGAATGGGGATGAGCAGTTCTTC
many	TRBV7-9	.	TRBJ2-7	CASSLDMWRAPTSYEQYF	TGTGCCAGCAGCTTAGATATGTGGAGGGCTCCTACCTCCTACGAGCAGTACTTC
.	TRBV7-9	.	TRBJ1-1	CASSPLRGVNTEAFF	TGTGCCAGCAGCCCCCTGAGGGGTGTTAACACTGAAGCTTTCTTT
many	TRBV5-1	TRBD2	TRBJ2-2	CASSRTSGRALGELFF	TGCGCCAGCAGCCGGACTAGCGGGAGGGCCTTAGGGGAGCTGTTTTTT
.	TRBV6-1	.	TRBJ1-2	CASSEGTGAFYGYTF	TGTGCCAGCAGTGAAGGGACTGGAGCTTTCTATGGCTACACCTTC
.	TRBV18	TRBD1	TRBJ2-1	CANSHRGLAENEQFF	TGTGCCAACTCCCACAGGGGGCTAGCTGAGAATGAGCAGTTCTTC
many	TRBV7-2	TRBD1	TRBJ2-3	CASSLLGGKDTQYF	TGTGCCAGCAGCTTGTTAGGGGGCAAAGATACGCAGTATTTT
many	TRBV3-1	.	TRBJ2-3	CASSATDTQYF	TGTGCCAGCAGTGCTACAGATACGCAGTATTTT
many	TRBV5-5	.	TRBJ2-7	CASSLEQTYEQYF	TGTGCCAGCAGCTTGGAACAGACCTACGAGCAGTACTTC
many	TRBV20-1	.	TRBJ2-3	CSARVPPTDTQYF	TGCAGTGCTAGAGTTCCCCCCACAGATACGCAGTATTTT
.	TRBV5-4	.	TRBJ2-1	CASSPDWLNEQFF	TGTGCCAGCAGCCCGGACTGGCTCAATGAGCAGTTCTTC
many	TRBV6-1	.	TRBJ2-3	CASSGTEADTQYF	TGTGCCAGCAGTGGCACTGAGGCAGATACGCAGTATTTT
many	TRBV2	TRBD1	TRBJ1-4	CASGRQGIEKLFF	TGTGCCAGCGGAAGACAGGGAATTGAAAAACTGTTTTTT
many	TRBV7-3	.	TRBJ2-1	CASSLIGLHEQFF	TGTGCCAGCAGCTTAATAGGTTTGCATGAGCAGTTCTTC
many	TRBV6-2/TRBV6-3	.	TRBJ1-4	CASSYPQGSTNEKLFF	TGTGCCAGCAGTTACCCGCAGGGGAGCACTAATGAAAAACTGTTTTTT
many	TRBV27	TRBD1	TRBJ1-5	CASSFAPGGNQPQHF	TGTGCCAGCAGCTTTGCCCCAGGGGGAAATCAGCCCCAGCATTTT
many	TRBV7-2	.	TRBJ2-5	CASSTPQRQETQYF	TGTGCCAGCTCCACACCGCAGAGACAAGAGACCCAGTACTTC